The 21 T cell receptor beta chains in this list originate from one sample, sequenced in a study of cytomegalovirus exposure and HLA in healthy donors. Primers for the PCR totalled 60 Vbeta and 13 Jbeta. Libraries were prepared by immunoSEQ multiplex PCR; TCRdb keeps only in-frame clonotypes and omits some of them. This table holds about 74,000 clones. Input material: PBMCs. These receptors were taken from a female donor in good health and CMV-seropositive.

The chain recombines TRBV10-3 with TRBJ2-6; 11 bases are a match to TRBD2. Germline CDR1 ENHRY, CDR2 SYGVKD. The V and J ends lost 8 bases and 1 base, in that order; junction bases with no gene match: 4. The CDR3 sequence is 16 residues long. The CDR3 here is CAIGTSGRSGANVLTF. The DNA for the CDR3 is TGTGCCATCGGGACTAGCGGTCGATCTGGGGCCAACGTCCTGACTTTC.

This chain uses TRBV4-1 with TRBJ2-3, with 16 bases identical to TRBD2. The CDR3 is 18 residues long. Losses at the gene ends were 3 bases for V and 0 bases for J; bases not matched to a gene: 3. Germline V gene data show CDR1 as MGHRA and CDR2 as YSYEKL. CDR3 protein: CASSHGTSGGASTDTQYF. CDR3 in DNA: TGCGCCAGCAGCCACGGGACTAGCGGGGGGGCAAGCACAGATACGCAGTATTTT.

The V gene is TRBV6-6, the J gene TRBJ2-7, with TRBD1 matching over 9 bases. There are 16 residues in the CDR3. Germline assignment: CDR1 MNHNY and CDR2 SVGAGI (reference sequence). The V and J ends lost 2 bases and 2 bases, in that order; junction bases with no gene match: 7. CDR3 sequence reads: CASSYRWTGEPYEQYF. The DNA of the CDR3 is TGTGCCAGCAGTTACCGTTGGACAGGGGAACCCTACGAGCAGTACTTC.

The chain links TRBV19 to TRBJ1-6; no clear D gene. The germline V gene has CDR1 LNHDA and CDR2 SQIVND (reference sequence). This CDR3 contains 14 residues. Trimming stripped 3 bases from V and 8 bases from J, with 11 bases between. CDR3 in amino acids: CASSITVYYSPLHF. The CDR3 DNA sequence: TGTGCCAGTAGTATCACGGTCTACTATTCACCCCTCCACTTT.

The genes are TRBV28 and TRBJ1-2, with unresolved D. V was trimmed by 2 bases and J by 5 bases, leaving 12 bases between them. CDR1 and CDR2 from the germline V gene are MDHEN and SYDVKM. The CDR3 spans 14 residues. The CDR3 DNA reads TGTGCCAGCAGTTTAGGGGAGGCGGGGTATGGCTACACCTTC. Amino acid sequence: CASSLGEAGYGYTF.

This chain links TRBV5-4 with TRBJ2-3, with 13 bases matching TRBD2. Germline loops: CDR1 SGHNT, CDR2 YYREEE (reference sequence). CDR3 length: 15 amino acids. The ends lost 5 bases at V and 6 bases at J; junction bases unmatched: 6. The CDR3 sequence is CASSWTSGSGDTQYF. CDR3 coding DNA: TGTGCCAGCAGTTGGACTAGCGGGAGTGGTGATACGCAGTATTTT.

The CDR3 coding sequence is TGTGCCAGCAGCTCCTTTTCGGGGGTGGTTGATGAAAAACTGTTTTTT. This translates into CASSSFSGVVDEKLFF. The V and J genes are TRBV7-6 and TRBJ1-4; D perhaps matches TRBD1 (5 bases). Trimming pared 4 bases from V and 6 bases from J, leaving 18 bases between. Germline values: CDR1 SGHVS, CDR2 FNYEAQ. This CDR3 comprises 16 residues.

The J gene is TRBJ1-2, the V gene TRBV7-8, with D maybe TRBD1 (5 bases). CDR1 is SGHVS and CDR2 is FQNEAQ in the germline V gene. The length of the CDR3 is 19 residues. Trimming removed 4 bases from V and 0 bases from J, with 24 bases in between. CDR3 residues: CASSSGPGGIKLANYGYTF. CDR3 bases: TGTGCCAGCAGCTCAGGACCCGGGGGTATAAAGTTAGCTAACTATGGCTACACCTTC.

The rearrangement joins TRBV5-4 to TRBJ2-5; the match to TRBD2 covers 13 bases. The CDR3 is 17 amino acids. V was clipped by 4 bases and J by 4 bases; unmatched bases: 10. CDR1 is SGHNT and CDR2 is YYREEE in the germline V gene (reference sequence). The DNA of the CDR3 is TGTGCCAGCAGCCGGCGGACTAGCGGGGGCCTCCCAGAGACCCAGTACTTC. Residues: CASSRRTSGGLPETQYF.

The gene calls are TRBV27 and TRBJ2-1; 7 bases match TRBD1. The CDR3 spans 14 residues. The trim removed 8 bases at V and 0 bases at J, leaving 4 bases unmatched. Germline V gene sequence: CDR1 MNHEY, CDR2 SMNVEV (reference sequence). The CDR3 DNA reads TGTGCCAGCCATAAGGGGGCCTCCTACAATGAGCAGTTCTTC. Residues: CASHKGASYNEQFF.

The CDR3 spells CASYGTSGGVSYNEQFF. CDR3 coding DNA: TGTGCCAGCTACGGGACTAGCGGGGGGGTCTCCTACAATGAGCAGTTCTTC. The rearrangement links TRBV7-9 to TRBJ2-1; 16 bases match TRBD2. The CDR3 is made up of 17 amino acids. Per the germline V gene, CDR1 is SEHNR and CDR2 is FQNEAQ (reference sequence). V lost 8 bases and J lost 0; bases outside the gene matches: 4. Using reference TRBV7-9 and TRBJ2-1 for the parts outside the CDR3, the full variable domain is DTGVSQNPRHKITKRGQNVTFRCDPISEHNRLYWYRQTLGQGPEFLTYFQNEAQLEKSRLLSDRFSAERPKGSFSTLEIQRTEQGDSAMYLCASYGTSGGVSYNEQFFGPGTRLTVL.

V usage is TRBV2 and J usage is TRBJ1-2; a possible D gene is TRBD1 (5 bases). The CDR3 consists of 14 residues. The V gene's germline CDR1 is SNHLY and CDR2 FYNNEI. Trimming took off 4 bases at V and 3 bases at J, with 12 bases between the two ends. In nucleotides, the CDR3 is TGTGCCAGCAGTGTCGCGGGGGGAGACTATGGCTACACCTTC. Translated: CASSVAGGDYGYTF. Supplemented by reference TRBV2 and TRBJ1-2, the full variable domain reads EPEVTQTPSHQVTQMGQEVILRCVPISNHLYFYWYRQILGQKVEFLVSFYNNEISEKSEIFDDQFSVERPDGSNFTLKIRSTKLEDSAMYFCASSVAGGDYGYTFGSGTRLTVV.

V and J are TRBV7-2 and TRBJ1-3; 7 nucleotides align to TRBD1. Germline V gene sequence: CDR1 SGHTA, CDR2 FQGNSA. The CDR3 runs to 13 residues. V dropped 5 bases and J dropped 7; count of bases not matched to a gene: 5. The CDR3 is CASSPDRVNTIYF. The DNA of the CDR3 is TGTGCCAGCAGCCCCGACAGGGTGAACACCATATATTTT.

This rearrangement joins TRBV11-1 to TRBJ1-1; the match to TRBD1 covers 8 bases. The V gene's germline CDR1 is SGHAT and CDR2 FQDESV (reference sequence). This CDR3 spans 15 amino acids. V was clipped by 3 bases and J by 5 bases; unmatched bases: 8. The CDR3 sequence is CASSLNGQGGTEAFF. CDR3 in DNA: TGTGCCAGCAGCTTGAATGGACAGGGAGGGACTGAAGCTTTCTTT.

The chain carries TRBV6-6 and TRBJ2-1; 10 bases fit TRBD1. The CDR3 is 16 residues long. Germline V gene lookup returns CDR1 MNHNY and CDR2 SVGAGI (reference sequence). The trim removed 6 bases at V and 8 bases at J, leaving 13 bases unmatched. This CDR3 is CASRQAGQGVVYEQFF. The CDR3 region has the DNA TGTGCCAGCAGACAAGCCGGACAGGGGGTTGTGTATGAGCAGTTCTTC.

The chain carries TRBV29-1 and TRBJ2-2; the match to TRBD1 covers 8 bases. J lost 6 bases, V lost 5 bases, and 5 bases had no gene match. CDR1 SQVTM and CDR2 ANQGSEA come from the germline V gene. CDR3 length equals 13 residues. CDR3 DNA: TGCAGCGTTCAAATGACAGGGGCCGGGGAGCTGTTTTTT. It is translated as CSVQMTGAGELFF.

The chain uses TRBV6-6 and TRBJ2-3; weak D call: TRBD2 (5 bases). The CDR3 has 16 residues. Germline V gene lookup returns CDR1 MNHNY and CDR2 SVGAGI (reference sequence). Trimming shortened V by 4 bases and J by 3 bases, and 17 bases separated the two germline ends. In DNA, the CDR3 is TGTGCCAGCAGTTTTATTTCCGGGATAGCAACAGATACGCAGTATTTT. As protein: CASSFISGIATDTQYF.

This chain connects TRBV19 to TRBJ2-1; possibly TRBD1 for D (5 bases). V was cut by 3 bases and J by 0 bases, with 12 bases left in between. The CDR3 covers 16 residues. Germline CDR1 LNHDA, CDR2 SQIVND (reference sequence). CDR3 loop: CASSIIRVGSYNEQFF. In DNA, the CDR3 is TGTGCCAGTAGTATTATCAGGGTTGGCTCCTACAATGAGCAGTTCTTC.

The CDR3 protein is CASSQGLGQGSNEQFF. In nucleotides, the CDR3 is TGCGCCAGCAGCCAAGGTTTGGGACAGGGATCCAATGAGCAGTTCTTC. The chain couples TRBV4-3 to TRBJ2-1; 9 nucleotides match TRBD1. This CDR3 spans 16 amino acids. V shed 1 base, J shed 6 bases, and the junction held 7 bases outside the gene matches. The V gene's germline CDR1 is LGHNA and CDR2 YSLEER.

The chain couples TRBV29-1 to TRBJ2-2, with D possibly matching TRBD1 (6 bases). The V and J ends lost 6 bases and 7 bases respectively, with 15 bases between them. The V gene's germline CDR1 is SQVTM and CDR2 ANQGSEA. This CDR3 has 13 residues. CDR3 DNA sequence: TGCAGCGTGGAACCTACAGGGTTCGGGGAGCTGTTTTTT. Amino acid sequence: CSVEPTGFGELFF.

The rearrangement links TRBV7-2 to TRBJ2-3; D is unresolved. CDR3 length: 16 residues. V was trimmed by 4 bases and J by 2 bases, leaving 16 bases between them. CDR1 SGHTA and CDR2 FQGNSA come from the germline V gene. The CDR3 protein is CASSSRPAASTDTQYF. DNA for the CDR3: TGTGCCAGCAGCTCCCGGCCGGCGGCCTCCACAGATACGCAGTATTTT.